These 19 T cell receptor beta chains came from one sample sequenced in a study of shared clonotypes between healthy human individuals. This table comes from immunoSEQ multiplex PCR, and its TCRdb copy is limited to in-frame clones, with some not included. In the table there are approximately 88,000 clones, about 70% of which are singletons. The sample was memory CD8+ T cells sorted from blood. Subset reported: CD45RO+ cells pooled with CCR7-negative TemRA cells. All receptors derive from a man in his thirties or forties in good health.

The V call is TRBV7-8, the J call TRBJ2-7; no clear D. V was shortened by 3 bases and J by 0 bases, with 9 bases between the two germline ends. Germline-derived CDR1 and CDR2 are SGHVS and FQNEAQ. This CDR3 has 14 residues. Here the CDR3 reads CASSFEAGSYEQYF. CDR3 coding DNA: TGTGCCAGCAGCTTCGAGGCCGGCTCCTACGAGCAGTACTTC.

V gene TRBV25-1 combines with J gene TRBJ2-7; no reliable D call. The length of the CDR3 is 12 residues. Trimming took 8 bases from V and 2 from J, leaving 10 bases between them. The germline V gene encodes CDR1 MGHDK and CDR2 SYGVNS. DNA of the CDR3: TGTGCCAGCGCGTCCGGAGCCTACGAGCAGTACTTC. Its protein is CASASGAYEQYF.

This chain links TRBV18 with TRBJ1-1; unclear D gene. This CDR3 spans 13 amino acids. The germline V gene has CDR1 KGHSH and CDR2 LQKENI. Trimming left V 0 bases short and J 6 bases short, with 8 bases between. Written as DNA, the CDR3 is TGTGCCAGCTCACCACCGAGCACTCCTGAAGCTTTCTTT. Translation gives CASSPPSTPEAFF.

DNA of the CDR3: TGTGCCGGAACAACAGGGACTGGAAACACCATATATTTT. Its translation is CAGTTGTGNTIYF. V gene TRBV18 combines with J gene TRBJ1-3; D is possibly TRBD1 (6 bases). The germline V gene encodes CDR1 KGHSH and CDR2 LQKENI. With 11 bases removed from V and 2 bases from J, the gap between germline ends came to 13 bases. The CDR3 is made up of 13 amino acids. Drawing the rest from reference TRBV18 and TRBJ1-3, the complete variable domain is NAGVMQNPRHLVRRRGQEARLRCSPMKGHSHVYWYRQLPEEGLKFMVYLQKENIIDESGMPKERFSAEFPKEGPSILRIQQVVRGDSAAYFCAGTTGTGNTIYFGEGSWLTVV.

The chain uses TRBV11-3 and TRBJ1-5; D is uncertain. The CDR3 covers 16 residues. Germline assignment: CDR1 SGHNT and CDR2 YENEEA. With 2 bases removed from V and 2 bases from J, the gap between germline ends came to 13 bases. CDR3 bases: TGTGCCAGCAGCTTAACCGGACTCTGGGGCAATCAGCCCCAGCATTTT. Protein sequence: CASSLTGLWGNQPQHF.

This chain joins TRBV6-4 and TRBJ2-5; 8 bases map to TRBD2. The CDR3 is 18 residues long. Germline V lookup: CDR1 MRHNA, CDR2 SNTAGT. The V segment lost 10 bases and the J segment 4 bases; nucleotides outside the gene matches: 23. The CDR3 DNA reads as TGTGCCAACCTTCCCGAAAGCGGGAGCGTAGCAAATACAGAGACCCAGTACTTC. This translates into CANLPESGSVANTETQYF.

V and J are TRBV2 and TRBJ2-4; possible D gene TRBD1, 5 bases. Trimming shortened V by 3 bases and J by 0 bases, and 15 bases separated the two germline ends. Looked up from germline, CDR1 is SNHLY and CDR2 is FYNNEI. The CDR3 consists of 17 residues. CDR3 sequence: CASSEWTHLLAKNIQYF. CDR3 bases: TGTGCCAGCAGTGAGTGGACACATTTATTAGCCAAAAACATTCAGTACTTC. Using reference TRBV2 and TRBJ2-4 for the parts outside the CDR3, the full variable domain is EPEVTQTPSHQVTQMGQEVILRCVPISNHLYFYWYRQILGQKVEFLVSFYNNEISEKSEIFDDQFSVERPDGSNFTLKIRSTKLEDSAMYFCASSEWTHLLAKNIQYFGAGTRLSVL.

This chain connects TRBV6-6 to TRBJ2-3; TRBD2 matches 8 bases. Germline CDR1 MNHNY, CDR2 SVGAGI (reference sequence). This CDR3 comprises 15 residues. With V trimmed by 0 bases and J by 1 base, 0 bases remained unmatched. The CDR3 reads CASSYSREGTDTQYF. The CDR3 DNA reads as TGTGCCAGCAGTTACTCGCGGGAGGGCACAGATACGCAGTATTTT.

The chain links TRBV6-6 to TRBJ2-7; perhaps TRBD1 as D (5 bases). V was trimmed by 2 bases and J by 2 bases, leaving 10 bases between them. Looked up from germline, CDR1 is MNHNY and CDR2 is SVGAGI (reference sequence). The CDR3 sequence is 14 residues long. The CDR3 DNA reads TGTGCCAGCAGTTACCTATTGGGGCCCTACGAGCAGTACTTC. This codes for CASSYLLGPYEQYF.

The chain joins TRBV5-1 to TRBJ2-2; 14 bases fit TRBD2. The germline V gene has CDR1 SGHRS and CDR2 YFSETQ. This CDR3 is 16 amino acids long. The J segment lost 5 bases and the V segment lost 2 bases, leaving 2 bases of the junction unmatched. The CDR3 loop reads CASSFGTSGRTGELFF. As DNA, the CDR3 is TGCGCCAGCAGCTTCGGGACTAGCGGGAGAACCGGGGAGCTGTTTTTT.

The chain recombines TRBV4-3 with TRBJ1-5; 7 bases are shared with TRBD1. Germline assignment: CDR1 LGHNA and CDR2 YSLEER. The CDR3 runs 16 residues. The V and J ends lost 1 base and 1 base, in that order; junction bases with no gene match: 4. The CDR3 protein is CASSQGTGGSNQPQHF. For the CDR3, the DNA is TGCGCCAGCAGCCAAGGGACAGGTGGGAGCAATCAGCCCCAGCATTTT.

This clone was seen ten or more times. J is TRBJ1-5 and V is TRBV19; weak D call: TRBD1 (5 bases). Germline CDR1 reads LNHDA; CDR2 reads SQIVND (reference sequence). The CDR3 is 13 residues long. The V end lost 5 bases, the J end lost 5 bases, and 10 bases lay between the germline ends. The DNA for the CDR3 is TGTGCCAGTAGTCGGGGGAGAGATCAGCCCCAGCATTTT. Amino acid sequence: CASSRGRDQPQHF.

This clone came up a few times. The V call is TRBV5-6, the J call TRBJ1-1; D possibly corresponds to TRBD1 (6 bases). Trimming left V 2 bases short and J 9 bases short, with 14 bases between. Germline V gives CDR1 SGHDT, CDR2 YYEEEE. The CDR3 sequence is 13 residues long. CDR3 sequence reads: CASSLMVGHKAFF. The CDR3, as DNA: TGTGCCAGCAGCTTAATGGTGGGACACAAAGCTTTCTTT.

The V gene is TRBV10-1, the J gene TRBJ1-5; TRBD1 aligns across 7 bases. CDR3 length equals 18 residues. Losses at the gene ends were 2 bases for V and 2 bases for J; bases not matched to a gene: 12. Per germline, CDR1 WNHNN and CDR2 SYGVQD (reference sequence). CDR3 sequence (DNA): TGCGCCAGCAGTGAGCCGAAATCACAGGGGCCAGGCAATCAGCCCCAGCATTTT. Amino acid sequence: CASSEPKSQGPGNQPQHF.

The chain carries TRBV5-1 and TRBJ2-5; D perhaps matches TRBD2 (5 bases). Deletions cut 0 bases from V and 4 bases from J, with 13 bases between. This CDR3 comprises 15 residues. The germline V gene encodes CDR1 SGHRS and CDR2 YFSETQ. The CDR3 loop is CASSLVMGDGETQYF. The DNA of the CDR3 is TGCGCCAGCAGCTTGGTAATGGGAGACGGAGAGACCCAGTACTTC.

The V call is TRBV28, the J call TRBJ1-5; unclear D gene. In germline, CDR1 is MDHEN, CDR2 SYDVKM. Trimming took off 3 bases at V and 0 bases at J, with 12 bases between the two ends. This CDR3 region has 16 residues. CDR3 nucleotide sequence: TGTGCCAGCAGTTTTTCGGGTAGGGATAGCAATCAGCCCCAGCATTTT. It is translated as CASSFSGRDSNQPQHF.

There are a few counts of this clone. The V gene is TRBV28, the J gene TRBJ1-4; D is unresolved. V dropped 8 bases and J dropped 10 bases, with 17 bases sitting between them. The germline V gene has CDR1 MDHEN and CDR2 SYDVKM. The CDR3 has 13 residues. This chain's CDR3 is CASCSLSSGKLFF. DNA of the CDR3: TGTGCCAGCTGTTCACTAAGCTCTGGAAAACTGTTTTTT.

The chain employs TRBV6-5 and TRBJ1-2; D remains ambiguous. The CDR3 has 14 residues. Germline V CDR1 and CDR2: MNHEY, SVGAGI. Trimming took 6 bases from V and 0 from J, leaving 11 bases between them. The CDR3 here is CASSKLVSNYGYTF. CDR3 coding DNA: TGTGCCAGCAGCAAGCTTGTGTCTAACTATGGCTACACCTTC.

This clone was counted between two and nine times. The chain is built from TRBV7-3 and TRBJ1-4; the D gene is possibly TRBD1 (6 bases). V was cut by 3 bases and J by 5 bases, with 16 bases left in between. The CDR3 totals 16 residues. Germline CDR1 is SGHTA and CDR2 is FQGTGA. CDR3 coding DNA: TGTGCCAGCAGCTTTTCCCGTGGACAGCGAAATGAAAAACTGTTTTTT. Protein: CASSFSRGQRNEKLFF.